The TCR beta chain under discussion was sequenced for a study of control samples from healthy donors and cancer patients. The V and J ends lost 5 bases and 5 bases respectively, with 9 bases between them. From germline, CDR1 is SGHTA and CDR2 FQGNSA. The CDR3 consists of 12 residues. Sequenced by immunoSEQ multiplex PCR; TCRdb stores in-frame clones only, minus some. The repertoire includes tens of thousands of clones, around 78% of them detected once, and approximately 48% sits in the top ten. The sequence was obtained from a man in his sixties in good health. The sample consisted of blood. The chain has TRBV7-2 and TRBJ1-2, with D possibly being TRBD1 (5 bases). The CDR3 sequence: CASSRDGYGYTF. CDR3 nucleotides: TGTGCCAGCAGCCGGGACGGGTATGGCTACACCTTC.